The rows below give T cell receptor beta chains drawn from one sample of a study of patients and donors after allogeneic stem cell transplantation. TCRdb re-derived calls from the RT-PCR reads in MiXCR, one entry per CDR3 protein. The data contain about 90,000 distinct CDR3 sequences, around 48% of them singletons. Sequenced material: blood, either unsorted or a sorted T cell fraction (not recorded which). These receptors were taken from a human donor who was either an allogeneic HSCT recipient or a stem cell or donor lymphocyte infusion donor (not recorded which). It is not recorded whose cells these are; they may come from a transplant donor. Each CDR3 is given with its conserved first and last residue. The order of the fields is J gene, D gene, V gene, clone size, CDR3 protein, CDR3 DNA. The D gene is left open where the match is weak. Some rows mark clone size as missing; the rest say once, few, many or name a class of expanded clone.

j_call: TRBJ1-1; d_call: TRBD1; v_call: TRBV27; clone_size: NA; cdr3_aa: CASSLQGAAFF; cdr3_nt: TGTGCCAGCAGTTTACAGGGGGCGGCTTTCTTT
j_call: TRBJ1-6; d_call: TRBD1; v_call: TRBV28; clone_size: NA; cdr3_aa: CASSTSGGSPFNSPLHF; cdr3_nt: TGTGCCAGCAGCACGTCAGGGGGGAGCCCGTTTAATTCACCCCTCCACTTT
j_call: TRBJ1-5; d_call: TRBD1; v_call: TRBV27; clone_size: NA; cdr3_aa: CASSPSPQGNQPQHF; cdr3_nt: TGTGCCAGCAGTCCCTCCCCACAGGGGAATCAGCCCCAGCATTTT
j_call: TRBJ1-5; d_call: NA; v_call: TRBV28; clone_size: few; cdr3_aa: CASSLDSGQPQHF; cdr3_nt: TGTGCCAGCAGTTTAGATTCCGGACAGCCCCAGCATTTT
j_call: TRBJ1-2; d_call: TRBD1; v_call: TRBV7-2; clone_size: NA; cdr3_aa: CASSSLDRRYGYTF; cdr3_nt: TGTGCCAGCAGCTCCTTGGACAGGCGCTATGGCTACACCTTC
j_call: TRBJ1-1; d_call: NA; v_call: TRBV30; clone_size: NA; cdr3_aa: CAWSVIARATEAFF; cdr3_nt: TGTGCCTGGAGTGTAATCGCCCGGGCCACTGAAGCTTTCTTT
j_call: TRBJ1-1; d_call: TRBD1; v_call: TRBV12-3/TRBV12-4; clone_size: NA; cdr3_aa: CASSLTPGGAETEAFF; cdr3_nt: TGTGCCAGCAGTTTGACACCAGGGGGCGCCGAGACTGAAGCTTTCTTT
j_call: TRBJ1-5; d_call: TRBD1; v_call: TRBV18; clone_size: once; cdr3_aa: CASSLMTGNFVMGNQPQHF; cdr3_nt: TGTGCCAGCTCACTAATGACAGGGAACTTCGTAATGGGCAATCAGCCCCAGCATTTT
j_call: TRBJ1-5; d_call: NA; v_call: TRBV20-1; clone_size: NA; cdr3_aa: CSARDPRENQPQHF; cdr3_nt: TGCAGTGCTAGAGATCCCAGGGAAAATCAGCCCCAGCATTTT
j_call: TRBJ1-4; d_call: NA; v_call: TRBV13; clone_size: NA; cdr3_aa: CASSSTGSQGKLFF; cdr3_nt: TGTGCCAGCAGCTCGACCGGGTCCCAAGGAAAACTGTTTTTT
j_call: TRBJ1-3; d_call: NA; v_call: TRBV20-1; clone_size: NA; cdr3_aa: CSARSANTGNTIYF; cdr3_nt: TGCAGTGCTAGGTCGGCAAACACGGGAAACACCATATATTTT
j_call: TRBJ1-1; d_call: TRBD1; v_call: TRBV28; clone_size: few; cdr3_aa: CASSPTRQGRTTEAFF; cdr3_nt: TGTGCCAGCAGTCCCACTCGACAGGGTAGGACCACTGAAGCTTTCTTT
j_call: TRBJ1-4; d_call: TRBD1; v_call: TRBV4-3; clone_size: NA; cdr3_aa: CASSQDPGQPNEKLFF; cdr3_nt: TGCGCCAGCAGCCAGGACCCGGGACAGCCTAATGAAAAACTGTTTTTT
j_call: TRBJ1-2; d_call: TRBD1; v_call: TRBV6-5; clone_size: NA; cdr3_aa: CASSYDRGSYTF; cdr3_nt: TGTGCCAGCAGTTACGACAGGGGTAGCTACACCTTC
j_call: TRBJ1-1; d_call: TRBD1; v_call: TRBV6-6; clone_size: few; cdr3_aa: CASLPGQGYTEAFF; cdr3_nt: TGTGCCAGCCTTCCGGGACAGGGATACACTGAAGCTTTCTTT
j_call: TRBJ1-2; d_call: NA; v_call: TRBV9; clone_size: many; cdr3_aa: CASSVGDGGVITF; cdr3_nt: TGTGCCAGCAGCGTAGGCGACGGCGGGGTAATAACCTTC
j_call: TRBJ1-1; d_call: NA; v_call: TRBV6-5; clone_size: few; cdr3_aa: CASSPIGVNTEAFF; cdr3_nt: TGTGCCAGCAGCCCCATTGGGGTGAACACTGAAGCTTTCTTT
j_call: TRBJ1-2; d_call: NA; v_call: TRBV6-5; clone_size: few; cdr3_aa: CARDRANYGYTF; cdr3_nt: TGTGCCAGGGACCGCGCTAACTATGGCTACACCTTC
j_call: TRBJ1-2; d_call: NA; v_call: TRBV9; clone_size: few; cdr3_aa: CASSDALDGYTF; cdr3_nt: TGTGCCAGCAGCGATGCCCTCGATGGCTACACCTTC
j_call: TRBJ1-1; d_call: NA; v_call: TRBV29-1; clone_size: NA; cdr3_aa: CSVEDRTAPNTEAFF; cdr3_nt: TGCAGCGTTGAAGACCGTACAGCTCCGAACACTGAAGCTTTCTTT
j_call: TRBJ1-5; d_call: NA; v_call: TRBV6-6; clone_size: NA; cdr3_aa: CASSYWADNQPQHF; cdr3_nt: TGTGCCAGCAGTTACTGGGCAGACAATCAGCCCCAGCATTTT
j_call: TRBJ2-1; d_call: TRBD2; v_call: TRBV25-1; clone_size: NA; cdr3_aa: CASTLLGTSGPNEQFF; cdr3_nt: TGTGCCAGCACTCTTCTCGGGACTAGCGGCCCCAATGAGCAGTTCTTC
j_call: TRBJ1-2; d_call: NA; v_call: TRBV7-9; clone_size: NA; cdr3_aa: CASSFGDDYGYTF; cdr3_nt: TGTGCCAGCAGCTTCGGGGACGACTATGGCTACACCTTC
j_call: TRBJ1-2; d_call: NA; v_call: TRBV28; clone_size: few; cdr3_aa: CASRLTVTNYGYTF; cdr3_nt: TGTGCCAGCAGGCTGACAGTAACTAACTATGGCTACACCTTC
j_call: TRBJ1-6; d_call: TRBD1; v_call: TRBV9; clone_size: NA; cdr3_aa: CASSVEQGRNSPLHF; cdr3_nt: TGTGCCAGCAGCGTAGAACAGGGGCGGAATTCACCCCTCCACTTT
j_call: TRBJ1-2; d_call: NA; v_call: TRBV20-1; clone_size: NA; cdr3_aa: CSANLPTGNYGYTF; cdr3_nt: TGCAGTGCTAACCTCCCAACAGGGAACTATGGCTACACCTTC
j_call: TRBJ1-5; d_call: NA; v_call: TRBV15; clone_size: NA; cdr3_aa: CATREGWGNQPQHF; cdr3_nt: TGTGCCACCAGGGAGGGGTGGGGCAATCAGCCCCAGCATTTT
j_call: TRBJ1-1; d_call: NA; v_call: TRBV9; clone_size: NA; cdr3_aa: CASSVGAGMNTEAFF; cdr3_nt: TGTGCCAGCAGCGTAGGAGCGGGGATGAACACTGAAGCTTTCTTT
j_call: TRBJ2-5; d_call: TRBD2; v_call: TRBV2; clone_size: NA; cdr3_aa: CASTGTSLRETQYF; cdr3_nt: TGTGCCAGCACCGGGACTAGCCTCAGAGAGACCCAGTACTTC
j_call: TRBJ1-2; d_call: TRBD1; v_call: TRBV29-1; clone_size: NA; cdr3_aa: CSGGTDYGYTF; cdr3_nt: TGCAGCGGGGGGACAGACTATGGCTACACCTTC
j_call: TRBJ1-5; d_call: TRBD1; v_call: TRBV4-2; clone_size: few; cdr3_aa: CASSQDPGTGVGQPQHF; cdr3_nt: TGTGCCAGCAGCCAAGACCCCGGTACAGGGGTTGGTCAGCCCCAGCATTTT
j_call: TRBJ1-5; d_call: NA; v_call: TRBV7-8; clone_size: once; cdr3_aa: CASSPEVGAGQPQHF; cdr3_nt: TGTGCCAGCAGCCCAGAGGTGGGGGCGGGGCAGCCCCAGCATTTT
j_call: TRBJ1-5; d_call: TRBD1; v_call: TRBV12-3/TRBV12-4; clone_size: once; cdr3_aa: CASEGAAQPQHF; cdr3_nt: TGTGCCAGCGAGGGGGCCGCTCAGCCCCAGCATTTT
j_call: TRBJ1-2; d_call: NA; v_call: TRBV4-2; clone_size: NA; cdr3_aa: CASSQGGPNYGYTF; cdr3_nt: TGTGCCAGCAGCCAAGGGGGACCTAACTATGGCTACACCTTC
j_call: TRBJ1-2; d_call: NA; v_call: TRBV12-3/TRBV12-4; clone_size: NA; cdr3_aa: CASRRTGQLGYTF; cdr3_nt: TGTGCCAGCAGACGGACCGGCCAGTTGGGCTACACCTTC
j_call: TRBJ1-5; d_call: NA; v_call: TRBV4-1; clone_size: NA; cdr3_aa: CASSQDQGAGEPQHF; cdr3_nt: TGCGCCAGCAGCCAAGATCAAGGGGCTGGAGAGCCCCAGCATTTT
j_call: TRBJ1-5; d_call: NA; v_call: TRBV4-3; clone_size: few; cdr3_aa: CASSQDRSVGNQPQHF; cdr3_nt: TGCGCCAGCAGCCAAGATCGTAGTGTGGGAAATCAGCCCCAGCATTTT
j_call: TRBJ1-6; d_call: NA; v_call: TRBV4-2; clone_size: NA; cdr3_aa: CASSQARGGNSPLHF; cdr3_nt: TGTGCCAGCAGCCAAGCCCGGGGAGGGAATTCACCCCTCCACTTT
j_call: TRBJ2-7; d_call: NA; v_call: TRBV7-2; clone_size: NA; cdr3_aa: CASSLNSLPYEQYF; cdr3_nt: TGTGCCAGCAGCTTAAACAGTCTCCCCTACGAGCAGTACTTC
j_call: TRBJ1-2; d_call: NA; v_call: TRBV15; clone_size: few; cdr3_aa: CATSRDLGTYYGYTF; cdr3_nt: TGTGCCACCAGCAGAGATCTAGGGACGTACTATGGCTACACCTTC
j_call: TRBJ2-1; d_call: NA; v_call: TRBV7-2; clone_size: NA; cdr3_aa: CASSLSRGGPSYNEQFF; cdr3_nt: TGTGCCAGCAGCCTGAGCAGGGGCGGCCCCTCCTACAATGAGCAGTTCTTC
j_call: TRBJ1-1; d_call: TRBD1; v_call: TRBV12-3/TRBV12-4; clone_size: NA; cdr3_aa: CASRGTGTMNTEAFF; cdr3_nt: TGTGCCAGCAGAGGGACAGGAACTATGAACACTGAAGCTTTCTTT
j_call: TRBJ1-1; d_call: NA; v_call: TRBV12-3/TRBV12-4; clone_size: NA; cdr3_aa: CASSSQGFRTEAFF; cdr3_nt: TGTGCCAGCAGCTCTCAGGGGTTTCGCACTGAAGCTTTCTTT
j_call: TRBJ1-5; d_call: NA; v_call: TRBV15; clone_size: NA; cdr3_aa: CATSRDLVAGKWDQPQHF; cdr3_nt: TGTGCCACCAGCAGAGATCTCGTCGCGGGGAAATGGGATCAGCCCCAGCATTTT
j_call: TRBJ1-1; d_call: NA; v_call: TRBV20-1; clone_size: few; cdr3_aa: CSAREIPNTEAFF; cdr3_nt: TGCAGTGCTAGAGAGATTCCGAACACTGAAGCTTTCTTT
j_call: TRBJ1-6; d_call: TRBD1; v_call: TRBV7-3; clone_size: NA; cdr3_aa: CASSNTGGPSPLHF; cdr3_nt: TGTGCCAGCAGCAATACAGGGGGCCCTTCACCCCTCCACTTT
j_call: TRBJ2-5; d_call: NA; v_call: TRBV20-1; clone_size: few; cdr3_aa: CSASAQGQTQYF; cdr3_nt: TGCAGTGCTAGTGCCCAGGGACAGACCCAGTACTTC
j_call: TRBJ1-2; d_call: NA; v_call: TRBV28; clone_size: NA; cdr3_aa: CASTPPGYGYTF; cdr3_nt: TGTGCCAGCACCCCCCCAGGTTATGGCTACACCTTC